What follows describes a single T cell receptor (beta chain). This clone's antigen is unknown. Base-call qualities are not available, and no considerably larger clone is one nucleotide away. The immunoSEQ Assay, a bias-controlled multiplex PCR, was used to amplify TCRbeta CDR3 regions from genomic DNA. Per the authors' processing: The number of nucleated cells in each sample was estimated from the amplification of reference gene primers within the assay. To quantify the absolute abundance of each unique TCRbeta CDR3 rearrangement, sequence reads were collapsed and filtered. Productive Simpson clonality was computed per sample as the square root of Simpson's diversity index over productive rearrangements. Held by TCRdb, this immuneACCESS table contains in-frame sequences only and omits some clones. Under half of the omission traces to an unresolved V gene where checked; the cause of the rest is unknown. The V and J calls and clone size come from that table; D and trimming were worked out from the DNA. The sample table records roughly 480,000 clones; roughly 89% of these occur just once. The top ten constitute approximately 0.9% of the sample.

At one collaborating source in Seattle, patients were enrolled during active infection and were followed longitudinally through the course of disease. Whole blood was collected in K2EDTA tubes by collaborating institutions according to the institutions' own protocols. For TCRbeta analysis, collaborators shipped samples in one of three forms: frozen whole blood, isolated PBMCs, or DNA extracted from either of those sample types. The sample comes from a study of blood T cell repertoires in COVID-19 (dated by TCRdb to the early 2020s). With regard to the full study: The collaborator samples originated in the United States, Italy and Spain and spanned the acute and convalescent phases of COVID-19. The prospective study material was composed of cDNA or gDNA derived from T cells, B-cell-depleted T cells, or PBMCs. Subjects who had been exposed to COVID-19, were actively infected with it, or had recovered from it provided the deeply sampled blood TCRbeta repertoires that made up the dataset. The repertoires were made available in a free public database intended to serve as a resource for research on the immune response to SARS-CoV-2. The samples were drawn from two sources: the first 160 participants of the ongoing ImmuneRACE study, and fewer than 1,500 subjects contributed by 6 global collaborators. The sample metadata nearly always contained a de-identified subject ID, COVID-19 status, age in years and sex. Where available, HLA class I and class II types were taken from metadata supplied by the sample provider and were not determined by assay-based typing. General conclusions and limits of the study: The quantity of clinical and demographic metadata differed by source and by participant and was supplied without curation.

V is pared back by 6 bases and J by 11 bases, with 14 bases lying between the germline termini. The CDR3 measures 12 amino acids from cysteine to phenylalanine. The sequence is cut down to CDR3 DNA, 36 bases in frame from base 1. In the germline V gene, CDR1 corresponds to MGHRA and CDR2 to YSYEKL. The chain uses TRBV4-1 and TRBJ2-1; the D gene lacks a confident call. The sequence was obtained from a man aged 18 to 30 with COVID-19, enrolled during active disease. Sequencing was performed on peripheral blood. The CDR3 is CASRGTEFKQFF. The bases are TGCGCCAGCAGAGGAACGGAGTTCAAGCAGTTCTTC.